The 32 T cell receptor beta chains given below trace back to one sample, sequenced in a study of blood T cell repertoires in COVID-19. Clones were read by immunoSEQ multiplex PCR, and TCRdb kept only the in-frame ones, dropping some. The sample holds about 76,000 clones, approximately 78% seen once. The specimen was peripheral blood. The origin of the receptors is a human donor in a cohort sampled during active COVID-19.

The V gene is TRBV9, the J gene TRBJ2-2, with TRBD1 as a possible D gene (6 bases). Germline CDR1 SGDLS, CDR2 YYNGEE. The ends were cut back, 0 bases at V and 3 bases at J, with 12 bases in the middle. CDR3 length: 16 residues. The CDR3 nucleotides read TGTGCCAGCAGCGTAGCCGGACAGCCCTACACCGGGGAGCTGTTTTTT. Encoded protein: CASSVAGQPYTGELFF.

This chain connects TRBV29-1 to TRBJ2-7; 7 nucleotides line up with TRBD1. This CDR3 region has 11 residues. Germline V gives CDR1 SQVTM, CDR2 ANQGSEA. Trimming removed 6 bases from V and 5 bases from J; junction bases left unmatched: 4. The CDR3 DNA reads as TGCAGCGTAACAGGGGACCACGAGCAGTACTTC. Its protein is CSVTGDHEQYF.

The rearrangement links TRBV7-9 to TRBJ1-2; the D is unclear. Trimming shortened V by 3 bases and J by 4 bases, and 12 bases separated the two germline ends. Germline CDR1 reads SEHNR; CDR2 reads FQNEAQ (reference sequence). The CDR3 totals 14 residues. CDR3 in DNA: TGTGCCAGCAGCTTGGAGGTTTTTAGCTATGGCTACACCTTC. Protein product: CASSLEVFSYGYTF.

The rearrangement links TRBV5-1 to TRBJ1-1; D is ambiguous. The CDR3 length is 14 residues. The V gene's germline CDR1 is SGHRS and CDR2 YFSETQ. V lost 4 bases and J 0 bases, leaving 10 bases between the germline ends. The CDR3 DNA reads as TGCGCCAGCAGCATTCAGGATATGAACACTGAAGCTTTCTTT. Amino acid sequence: CASSIQDMNTEAFF.

The chain's CDR3 is CASSLGHAETQYF. In nucleotides, the CDR3 is TGTGCCAGTAGTTTGGGACATGCGGAGACCCAGTACTTC. The V call is TRBV19, the J call TRBJ2-5; possible D gene TRBD1, 6 bases. The V and J ends lost 5 bases and 5 bases respectively, with 12 bases between them. The CDR3 has 13 residues. Germline-derived CDR1 and CDR2 are LNHDA and SQIVND (reference sequence). Supplemented by reference TRBV19 and TRBJ2-5, the full variable domain reads DGGITQSPKYLFRKEGQNVTLSCEQNLNHDAMYWYRQDPGQGLRLIYYSQIVNDFQKGDIAEGYSVSREKKESFPLTVTSAQKNPTAFYLCASSLGHAETQYFGPGTRLLVL.

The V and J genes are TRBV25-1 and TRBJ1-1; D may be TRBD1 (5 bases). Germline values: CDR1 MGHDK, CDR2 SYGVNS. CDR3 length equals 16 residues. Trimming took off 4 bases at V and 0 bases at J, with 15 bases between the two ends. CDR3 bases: TGTGCCAGCAGTGCGATCTACTCGACAGTGAACACTGAAGCTTTCTTT. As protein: CASSAIYSTVNTEAFF.

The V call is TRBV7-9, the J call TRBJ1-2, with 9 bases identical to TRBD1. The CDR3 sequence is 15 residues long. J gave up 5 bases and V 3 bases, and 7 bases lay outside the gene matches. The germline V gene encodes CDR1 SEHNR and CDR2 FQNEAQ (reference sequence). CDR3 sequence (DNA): TGTGCCAGCAGCTTGACAGGGGGATCTCCATATGGCTACACCTTC. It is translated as CASSLTGGSPYGYTF.

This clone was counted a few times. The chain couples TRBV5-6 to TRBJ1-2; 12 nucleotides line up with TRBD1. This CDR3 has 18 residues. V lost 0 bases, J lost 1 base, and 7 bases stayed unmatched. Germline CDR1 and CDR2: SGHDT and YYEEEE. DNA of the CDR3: TGTGCCAGCAGCTTGGTTGGGGGACAGGGGGCCTATAACTATGGCTACACCTTC. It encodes CASSLVGGQGAYNYGYTF.

The CDR3 DNA reads as TGTGCCAGCAGGGGGACTTACACCGGGGAGCTGTTTTTT. Its translation is CASRGTYTGELFF. V and J are TRBV3-1 (or the pseudogene TRBV3-2) and TRBJ2-2; TRBD2 might be the D (6 bases). Germline CDR1 reads LGHDT; CDR2 reads YNNKEL (reference sequence). Between the trimmed V and J ends, which lost 6 bases and 3 bases, there was a span of 8 bases. The CDR3 has 13 amino acids.

The CDR3 bases are TGTGCCAGCAGTGACCCGACAGGGTATGGCTACACCTTC. Protein product: CASSDPTGYGYTF. The chain uses TRBV25-1 and TRBJ1-2, with 7 bases that match TRBD1. V lost 3 bases, J lost 5 bases, and 3 bases stayed unmatched. This CDR3 has 13 amino acids. CDR1 is MGHDK and CDR2 is SYGVNS in the germline V gene.

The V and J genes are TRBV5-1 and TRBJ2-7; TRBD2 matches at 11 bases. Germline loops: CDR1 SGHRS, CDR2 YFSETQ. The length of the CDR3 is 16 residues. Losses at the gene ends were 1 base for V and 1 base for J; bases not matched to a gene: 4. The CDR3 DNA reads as TGCGCCAGCAGCTTGTTTGGGACTAGCGGATCCTACGAGCAGTACTTC. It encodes CASSLFGTSGSYEQYF.

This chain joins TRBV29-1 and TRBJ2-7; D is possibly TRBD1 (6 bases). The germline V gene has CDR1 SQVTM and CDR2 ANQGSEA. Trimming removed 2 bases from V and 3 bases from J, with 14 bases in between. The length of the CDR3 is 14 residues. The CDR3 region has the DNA TGCAGCGTTGAAACCCGACAGGAAGGCTACGAGCAGTACTTC. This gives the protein CSVETRQEGYEQYF.

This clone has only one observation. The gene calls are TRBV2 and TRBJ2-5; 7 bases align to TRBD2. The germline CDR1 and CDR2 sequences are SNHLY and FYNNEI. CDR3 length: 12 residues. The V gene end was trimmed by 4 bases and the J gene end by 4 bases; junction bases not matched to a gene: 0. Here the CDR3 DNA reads TGTGCCAGCAGTGGGGGGGGAGAGACCCAGTACTTC. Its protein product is CASSGGGETQYF.

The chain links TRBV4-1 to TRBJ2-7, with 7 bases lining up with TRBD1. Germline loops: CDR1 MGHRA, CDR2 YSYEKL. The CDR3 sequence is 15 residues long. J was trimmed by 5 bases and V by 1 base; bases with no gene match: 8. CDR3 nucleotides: TGCGCCAGCAGCCAAGCCGCCGGGACAGCGGACGAGCAGTACTTC. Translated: CASSQAAGTADEQYF.

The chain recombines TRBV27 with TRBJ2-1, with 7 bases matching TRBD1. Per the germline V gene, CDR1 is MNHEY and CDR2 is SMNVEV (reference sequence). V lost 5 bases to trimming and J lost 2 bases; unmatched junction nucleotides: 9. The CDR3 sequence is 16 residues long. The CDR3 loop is CASSLQGLGPYNEQFF. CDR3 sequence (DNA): TGTGCCAGCAGTCTACAGGGGCTAGGACCCTACAATGAGCAGTTCTTC.

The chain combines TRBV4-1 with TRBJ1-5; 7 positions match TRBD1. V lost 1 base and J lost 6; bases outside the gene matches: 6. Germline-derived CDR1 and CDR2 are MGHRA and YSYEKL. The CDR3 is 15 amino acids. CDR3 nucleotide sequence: TGCGCCAGCAGCCAAGGGACAGGATGGCTTCAGCCCCAGCATTTT. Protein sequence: CASSQGTGWLQPQHF.

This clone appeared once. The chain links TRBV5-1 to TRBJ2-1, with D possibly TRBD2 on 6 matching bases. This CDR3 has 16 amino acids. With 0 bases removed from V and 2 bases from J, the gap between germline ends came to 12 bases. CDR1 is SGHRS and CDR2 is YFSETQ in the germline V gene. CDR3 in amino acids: CASSLAAGPPYNEQFF. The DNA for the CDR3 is TGCGCCAGCAGCTTGGCGGCGGGACCTCCCTACAATGAGCAGTTCTTC. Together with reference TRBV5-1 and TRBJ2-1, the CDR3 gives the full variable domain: KAGVTQTPRYLIKTRGQQVTLSCSPISGHRSVSWYQQTPGQGLQFLFEYFSETQRNKGNFPGRFSGRQFSNSRSEMNVSTLELGDSALYLCASSLAAGPPYNEQFFGPGTRLTVL.

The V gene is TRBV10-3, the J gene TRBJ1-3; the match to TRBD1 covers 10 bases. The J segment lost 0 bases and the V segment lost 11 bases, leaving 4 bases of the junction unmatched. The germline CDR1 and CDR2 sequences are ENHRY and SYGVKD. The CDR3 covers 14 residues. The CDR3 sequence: CAVGQGSSGNTIYF. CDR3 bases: TGTGCCGTGGGACAGGGGTCCTCTGGAAACACCATATATTTT.

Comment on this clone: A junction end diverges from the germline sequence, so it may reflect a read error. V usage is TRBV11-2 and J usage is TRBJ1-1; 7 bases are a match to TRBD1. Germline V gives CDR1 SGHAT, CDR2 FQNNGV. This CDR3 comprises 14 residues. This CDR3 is CATSTLQGIGEAFF. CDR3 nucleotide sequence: TGTGCCACCAGCACACTACAGGGGATTGGTGAAGCTTTCTTT.

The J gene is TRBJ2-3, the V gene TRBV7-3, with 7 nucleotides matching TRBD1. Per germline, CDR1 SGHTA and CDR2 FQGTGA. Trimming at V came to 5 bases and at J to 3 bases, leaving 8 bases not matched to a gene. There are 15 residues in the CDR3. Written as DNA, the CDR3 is TGTGCCAGCAGCCGAGGGACAGCCCCTACAGATACGCAGTATTTT. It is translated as CASSRGTAPTDTQYF.

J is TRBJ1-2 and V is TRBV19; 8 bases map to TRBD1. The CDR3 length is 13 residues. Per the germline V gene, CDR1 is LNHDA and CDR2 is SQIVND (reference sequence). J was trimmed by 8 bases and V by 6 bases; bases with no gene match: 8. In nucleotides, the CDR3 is TGTGCCAGTAGCAATACAGGGGGGAGCGGCTACACCTTC. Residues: CASSNTGGSGYTF.

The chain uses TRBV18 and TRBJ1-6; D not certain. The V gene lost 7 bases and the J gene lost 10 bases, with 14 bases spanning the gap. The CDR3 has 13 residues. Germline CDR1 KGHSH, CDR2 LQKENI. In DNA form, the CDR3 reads TGTGCCAGCTGCACCGTGGGGAGGTCACCCCTCCACTTT. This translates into CASCTVGRSPLHF. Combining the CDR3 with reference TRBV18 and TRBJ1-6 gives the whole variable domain NAGVMQNPRHLVRRRGQEARLRCSPMKGHSHVYWYRQLPEEGLKFMVYLQKENIIDESGMPKERFSAEFPKEGPSILRIQQVVRGDSAAYFCASCTVGRSPLHFGNGTRLTVT.

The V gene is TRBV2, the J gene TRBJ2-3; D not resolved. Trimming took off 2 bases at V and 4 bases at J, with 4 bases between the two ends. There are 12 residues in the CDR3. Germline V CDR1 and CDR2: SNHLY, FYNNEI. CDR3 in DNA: TGTGCCAGCAGTGAAAGCGCAGATACGCAGTATTTT. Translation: CASSESADTQYF.

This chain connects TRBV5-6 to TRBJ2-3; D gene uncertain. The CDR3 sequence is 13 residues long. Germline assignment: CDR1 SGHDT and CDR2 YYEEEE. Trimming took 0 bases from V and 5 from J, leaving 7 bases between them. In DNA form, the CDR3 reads TGTGCCAGCAGCTTGGGTGTCGGAGATACGCAGTATTTT. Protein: CASSLGVGDTQYF.

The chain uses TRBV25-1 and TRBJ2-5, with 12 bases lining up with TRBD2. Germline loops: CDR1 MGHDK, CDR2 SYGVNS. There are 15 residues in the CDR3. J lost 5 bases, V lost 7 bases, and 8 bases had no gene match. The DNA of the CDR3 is TGTGCCAGCACCCTAGCGGGGGGGCCGGTGGAGACCCAGTACTTC. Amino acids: CASTLAGGPVETQYF.

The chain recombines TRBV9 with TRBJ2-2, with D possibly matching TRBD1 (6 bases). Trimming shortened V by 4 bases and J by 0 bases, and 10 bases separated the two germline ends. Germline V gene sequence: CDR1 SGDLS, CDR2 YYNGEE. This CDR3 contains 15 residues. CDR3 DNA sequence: TGTGCCAGCAGCCCGGGACACTCGAACACCGGGGAGCTGTTTTTT. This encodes CASSPGHSNTGELFF.

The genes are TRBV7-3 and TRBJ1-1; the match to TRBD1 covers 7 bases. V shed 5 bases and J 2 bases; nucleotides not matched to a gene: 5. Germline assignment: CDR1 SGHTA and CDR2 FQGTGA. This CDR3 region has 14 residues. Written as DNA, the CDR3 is TGTGCCAGCAGCCGCGGGACAGCTAACACTGAAGCTTTCTTT. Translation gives CASSRGTANTEAFF.

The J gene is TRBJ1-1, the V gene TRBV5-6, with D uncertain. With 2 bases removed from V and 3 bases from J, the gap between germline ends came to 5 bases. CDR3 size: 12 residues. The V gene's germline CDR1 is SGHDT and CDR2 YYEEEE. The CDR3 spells CASSFRDTEAFF. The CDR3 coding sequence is TGTGCCAGCAGCTTTCGGGACACTGAAGCTTTCTTT.

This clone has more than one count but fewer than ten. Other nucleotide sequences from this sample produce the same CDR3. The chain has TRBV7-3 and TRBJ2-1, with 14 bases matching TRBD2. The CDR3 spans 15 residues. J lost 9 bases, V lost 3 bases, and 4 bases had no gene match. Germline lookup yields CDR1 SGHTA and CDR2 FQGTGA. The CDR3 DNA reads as TGTGCCAGCAGCTTGACTAGCGGGGGGGCTGGTGAGCAGTTCTTC. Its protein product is CASSLTSGGAGEQFF.

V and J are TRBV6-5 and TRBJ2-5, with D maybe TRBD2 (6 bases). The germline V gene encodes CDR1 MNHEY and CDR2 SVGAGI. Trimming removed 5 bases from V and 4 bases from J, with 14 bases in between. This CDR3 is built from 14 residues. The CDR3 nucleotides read TGTGCCAGCAGTCGACGACTAGTTTCAGAGACCCAGTACTTC. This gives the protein CASSRRLVSETQYF.

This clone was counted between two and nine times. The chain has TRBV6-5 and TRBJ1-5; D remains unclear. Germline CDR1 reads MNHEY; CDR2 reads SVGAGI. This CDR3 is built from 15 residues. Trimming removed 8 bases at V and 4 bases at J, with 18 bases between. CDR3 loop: CASATVAGGNQPQHF. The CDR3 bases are TGTGCCAGCGCCACGGTCGCGGGTGGTAATCAGCCCCAGCATTTT.

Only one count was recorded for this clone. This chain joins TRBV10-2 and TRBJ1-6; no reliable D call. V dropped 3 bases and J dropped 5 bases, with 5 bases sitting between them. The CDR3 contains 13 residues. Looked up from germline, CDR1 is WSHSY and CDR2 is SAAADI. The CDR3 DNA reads TGCGCCAGCAGTGAAAGCAATAATTCACCCCTCCACTTT. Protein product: CASSESNNSPLHF.